Shown below are 32 T cell receptor beta chains from a single sample sequenced in a study of T-cell reconstitution after alpha-beta-depleted transplantation in children. Unique molecular identifiers featured in how the TCRbeta library was prepared. Each CDR3 protein gets one entry after TCRdb re-called the PCR reads with MiXCR. The sample has about 130,000 distinct CDR3 sequences; roughly 9% are singletons. The sequencing here drew on PBMCs, mostly from graft donor cells, taken 180 days after TCRalphabeta/CD19-depleted stem cell transplant. Every receptor here comes from a girl less than two years old who had a stem cell transplant for combined immunodeficiency, so the T cells may come from the graft donor.

At least ten counts were recorded for this clonotype. The V gene is TRBV12-3 or TRBV12-4, the J gene TRBJ2-3, with D tentatively TRBD2 (5 bases). Trimming pared 2 bases from V and 2 bases from J, leaving 14 bases between. CDR3 length: 16 amino acids. CDR3 protein: CASSLFGGQDTDTQYF. In DNA, the CDR3 is TGTGCCAGCAGTTTATTTGGCGGGCAGGACACAGATACGCAGTATTTT.

This clonotype has a single count. The chain combines TRBV2 with TRBJ2-3; 11 positions agree with TRBD1. V was pared by 9 bases and J by 7 bases, with 9 bases of the junction left unmatched. CDR3 length: 14 amino acids. Germline lookup yields CDR1 SNHLY and CDR2 FYNNEI. The chain's CDR3 is CARTPGQGGNTQYF. The CDR3 DNA sequence: TGTGCCAGAACCCCGGGACAGGGGGGCAATACGCAGTATTTT.

The rearrangement joins TRBV12-3 or TRBV12-4 to TRBJ1-4; 9 bases line up with TRBD1. V trimming: 4 bases; J trimming: 8 bases; junction bases outside the gene matches: 8. This CDR3 contains 15 residues. CDR3 nucleotides: TGTGCCAGCAGTTCCTCCGGGACAGGGAACGAAAAACTGTTTTTT. Translation: CASSSSGTGNEKLFF.

V usage is TRBV7-2 and J usage is TRBJ2-5; possible D gene TRBD2, 7 bases. V gave up 3 bases and J gave up 4 bases, with 9 bases separating them. Germline values: CDR1 SGHTA, CDR2 FQGNSA. CDR3 length: 13 amino acids. The CDR3 sequence: CASSFRGAETQYF. DNA for the CDR3: TGTGCCAGCAGCTTCCGGGGGGCAGAGACCCAGTACTTC.

This clonotype appeared a few times. This chain joins TRBV4-3 and TRBJ2-3; D remains unclear. Trimming took off 0 bases at V and 4 bases at J, with 5 bases between the two ends. The CDR3 is 13 residues long. The V gene's germline CDR1 is LGHNA and CDR2 YSLEER. The CDR3 is CASSQDSPDTQYF. The CDR3 nucleotides are TGCGCCAGCAGCCAAGACTCGCCAGATACGCAGTATTTT.

The chain carries TRBV30 and TRBJ1-2; a weak D match, TRBD1 (6 bases). CDR3 length: 11 residues. V was cut by 1 base and J by 8 bases, with 8 bases left in between. CDR1 GTSNPN and CDR2 SVGIG come from the germline V gene (reference sequence). CDR3 residues: CAWSAGEGYTF. CDR3 DNA sequence: TGTGCCTGGAGTGCAGGGGAAGGCTACACCTTC.

This clonotype was recorded at least ten times. The chain employs TRBV4-3 and TRBJ2-7; 11 positions match TRBD1. Germline loops: CDR1 LGHNA, CDR2 YSLEER. The ends lost 4 bases at V and 4 bases at J; junction bases unmatched: 3. CDR3 length: 14 residues. The CDR3 DNA sequence: TGCGCCAGCAGCCCCGGGACAGGGGGGTACGAGCAGTACTTC. It yields the protein CASSPGTGGYEQYF.

This clonotype was counted between two and nine times. This chain joins TRBV7-2 and TRBJ1-4, with D uncertain. The CDR3 sequence is 13 residues long. The germline V and J ends were trimmed by 2 bases and 4 bases, with 5 bases remaining between them. Germline-derived CDR1 and CDR2 are SGHTA and FQGNSA. Here the CDR3 DNA reads TGTGCCAGCAGCTTACAGATTAATGAAAAACTGTTTTTT. It specifies CASSLQINEKLFF.

This clonotype appeared a few times. This chain links TRBV20-1 with TRBJ2-5; possibly TRBD2 for D (7 bases). The germline V and J ends were trimmed by 6 bases and 0 bases, with 17 bases remaining between them. Germline CDR1 and CDR2: DFQATT and SNEGSKA (reference sequence). CDR3 length: 15 residues. CDR3 loop: CSASEGGGYQETQYF. The DNA for the CDR3 is TGCAGTGCCAGCGAAGGGGGAGGGTACCAAGAGACCCAGTACTTC.

The chain combines TRBV11-3 with TRBJ2-2; TRBD2 agrees at 11 bases. CDR3 length: 16 residues. V trimming: 2 bases; J trimming: 5 bases; junction bases outside the gene matches: 4. Germline V gene sequence: CDR1 SGHNT, CDR2 YENEEA. CDR3 nucleotides: TGTGCCAGCAGCTTACGACTAGCGGGACTGACCGGGGAGCTGTTTTTT. Protein sequence: CASSLRLAGLTGELFF.

This clonotype was picked up a small number of times. The V gene is TRBV7-9, the J gene TRBJ2-3; weak D call: TRBD1 (6 bases). The CDR3 is 13 residues long. V lost 10 bases, J lost 2 bases, and 13 bases lay in between. Germline lookup yields CDR1 SEHNR and CDR2 FQNEAQ (reference sequence). DNA for the CDR3: TGTGCCACCCGGGACACTGACACAGATACGCAGTATTTT. It specifies CATRDTDTDTQYF.

The chain uses TRBV27 and TRBJ2-7; D unresolved. Germline assignment: CDR1 MNHEY and CDR2 SMNVEV (reference sequence). Trimming stripped 3 bases from V and 1 base from J, with 7 bases between. The CDR3 runs to 13 residues. CDR3: CASSFGWSYEQYF. CDR3 DNA: TGTGCCAGCAGTTTCGGGTGGTCCTACGAGCAGTACTTC.

This clonotype was detected many times. V is TRBV6-5 and J is TRBJ2-3, with TRBD2 as a possible D gene (6 bases). This CDR3 spans 13 amino acids. V was pared by 6 bases and J by 5 bases, with 12 bases between. The germline CDR1 and CDR2 sequences are MNHEY and SVGAGI. In nucleotides, the CDR3 is TGTGCCAGCAGGACACCCGGGGGAGATACGCAGTATTTT. Translated, it gives CASRTPGGDTQYF.

This clonotype came up a few times. J is TRBJ1-3 and V is TRBV29-1, with no clear D. The CDR3 totals 13 residues. Trimming shortened V by 4 bases and J by 0 bases, and 7 bases separated the two germline ends. CDR1 is SQVTM, CDR2 ANQGSEA, per germline. CDR3 nucleotide sequence: TGCAGCGTTGGGGAGAGCTCTGGAAACACCATATATTTT. Protein product: CSVGESSGNTIYF.

The sample holds a few counts of this clonotype. CDR3 bases: TGCAGCGTTGAACTTCAAATCGGTAGCGAGCAGTACTTC. Translated, it gives CSVELQIGSEQYF. The chain joins TRBV29-1 to TRBJ2-7; no clear D. This CDR3 is built from 13 residues. Germline V lookup: CDR1 SQVTM, CDR2 ANQGSEA. V lost 2 bases to trimming and J lost 6 bases, with 14 bases between them.

Many counts were recorded for this clonotype. The V call is TRBV29-1, the J call TRBJ2-3, with a weak D call TRBD2 (6 bases). The CDR3 sequence is 15 residues long. The V gene's germline CDR1 is SQVTM and CDR2 ANQGSEA. V dropped 0 bases and J dropped 1 base, with 11 bases sitting between them. DNA for the CDR3: TGCAGCGTTGAAGATTATACGGGGGGCACAGATACGCAGTATTTT. This translates into CSVEDYTGGTDTQYF.

This clonotype was found a few times. This chain uses TRBV29-1 with TRBJ2-3; 7 nucleotides match TRBD1. The length of the CDR3 is 14 residues. With V trimmed by 6 bases and J by 2 bases, 8 bases remained unmatched. Germline lookup yields CDR1 SQVTM and CDR2 ANQGSEA. This CDR3 reads CSVLNRGNTDTQYF. DNA of the CDR3: TGCAGCGTCCTTAACAGGGGAAACACAGATACGCAGTATTTT.

V and J are TRBV7-3 and TRBJ1-6; the D gene is possibly TRBD1 (5 bases). Trimming took 1 base from V and 10 from J, leaving 11 bases between them. Germline values: CDR1 SGHTA, CDR2 FQGTGA. There are 14 residues in the CDR3. The CDR3 sequence: CASSLSGGESPLHF. In DNA form, the CDR3 reads TGTGCCAGCAGCTTAAGTGGGGGGGAGTCACCCCTCCACTTT.

V usage is TRBV20-1 and J usage is TRBJ2-5; D may be TRBD2 (5 bases). There are 12 residues in the CDR3. V lost 4 bases to trimming and J lost 5 bases, with 11 bases between them. Germline V gene lookup returns CDR1 DFQATT and CDR2 SNEGSKA (reference sequence). The CDR3 reads CSATRERETQYF. In DNA, the CDR3 is TGCAGTGCTACTCGGGAAAGGGAGACCCAGTACTTC.

This clonotype occurred a few times. This rearrangement joins TRBV5-1 to TRBJ1-2; possible D gene TRBD1, 6 bases. With 6 bases removed from V and 2 bases from J, the gap between germline ends came to 17 bases. Germline CDR1 is SGHRS and CDR2 is YFSETQ. This CDR3 region has 15 residues. The CDR3 spells CASTGTPSGNYGYTF. The CDR3 region has the DNA TGCGCCAGCACCGGGACACCGTCAGGGAACTATGGCTACACCTTC.

This clonotype was observed a few times. The CDR3 sequence is CASSLDHPGEQYF. The CDR3, as DNA: TGTGCCAGCAGTCTCGACCATCCGGGCGAGCAGTACTTC. V gene TRBV28 combines with J gene TRBJ2-7; unclear D gene. The CDR3 consists of 13 residues. The V gene lost 5 bases and the J gene lost 6 bases, with 14 bases spanning the gap. The V gene's germline CDR1 is MDHEN and CDR2 SYDVKM.

This clonotype has more than one count but fewer than ten. V usage is TRBV29-1 and J usage is TRBJ2-7; TRBD1 agrees at 8 bases. V shed 6 bases, J shed 2 bases, and the junction held 3 bases outside the gene matches. Germline V gene sequence: CDR1 SQVTM, CDR2 ANQGSEA. The CDR3 sequence is 12 residues long. As DNA, the CDR3 is TGCAGCGTGGAACAGGGGGCCTACGAGCAGTACTTC. Its protein is CSVEQGAYEQYF.

This chain joins TRBV5-1 and TRBJ2-2, with a weak D call TRBD1 (6 bases). The V gene lost 3 bases and the J gene lost 1 base, with 10 bases spanning the gap. This CDR3 region has 15 residues. Germline V gene data show CDR1 as SGHRS and CDR2 as YFSETQ. CDR3 in DNA: TGCGCCAGCAGCTGGGCGACAGGGAACACCGGGGAGCTGTTTTTT. It is translated as CASSWATGNTGELFF.

This clonotype has more than one count but fewer than ten. V gene TRBV12-3 or TRBV12-4 combines with J gene TRBJ2-3; 8 bases are a match to TRBD1. V was pared by 7 bases and J by 5 bases, with 2 bases of the junction left unmatched. The CDR3 covers 12 residues. The CDR3 loop is CASNDRGDTQYF. As DNA, the CDR3 is TGTGCCAGCAACGACAGGGGAGATACGCAGTATTTT.

The chain couples TRBV20-1 to TRBJ2-7; D perhaps matches TRBD1 (6 bases). Trimming stripped 6 bases from V and 3 bases from J, with 15 bases between. Per germline, CDR1 DFQATT and CDR2 SNEGSKA (reference sequence). This CDR3 contains 13 residues. Written as DNA, the CDR3 is TGCAGTGCCTTGACAGGCATCAGCTACGAGCAGTACTTC. It encodes CSALTGISYEQYF.

The chain carries TRBV20-1 and TRBJ2-7; 14 nucleotides line up with TRBD2. The V gene's germline CDR1 is DFQATT and CDR2 SNEGSKA (reference sequence). The junction had 5 bases not matched to a gene; V was cut back by 3 bases and J by 1 base. The CDR3 spans 16 residues. CDR3 nucleotides: TGCAGTGCTAGTTTCCGGACTAGCGGGAGGTCCTACGAGCAGTACTTC. Translation gives CSASFRTSGRSYEQYF.

As regards this clonotype: A single base separates this from a much larger clone, so it may be a read error. This likely comes from a read error, as the CDR3 has no conserved phenylalanine or tryptophan at its end. The J gene is TRBJ2-1, the V gene TRBV6-5, with a weak D call TRBD2 (5 bases). CDR3 length: 12 amino acids. Germline V lookup: CDR1 MNHEY, CDR2 SVGAGI. With 2 bases removed from V and 7 bases from J, the gap between germline ends came to 6 bases. CDR3 bases: TGTGCCAGCAGTTACGGGAGTAATGAGCAGTTCTTG. It translates to CASSYGSNEQFL.

CDR3 sequence: CASSIPGLAGGNEQFF. DNA for the CDR3: TGTGCCAGTAGTATCCCGGGACTAGCGGGAGGGAATGAGCAGTTCTTC. This rearrangement joins TRBV19 to TRBJ2-1; 16 nucleotides match TRBD2. This CDR3 has 16 residues. Per germline, CDR1 LNHDA and CDR2 SQIVND (reference sequence). V was pared by 3 bases and J by 7 bases, with 3 bases of the junction left unmatched.

V gene TRBV18 combines with J gene TRBJ2-1, with D perhaps TRBD1 (5 bases). Germline V gene data show CDR1 as KGHSH and CDR2 as LQKENI. CDR3 size: 14 residues. V lost 3 bases and J lost 6, with 12 bases in between. The CDR3 loop reads CASSPRVMGNEQFF. As DNA, the CDR3 is TGTGCCAGCTCACCCAGGGTTATGGGCAATGAGCAGTTCTTC. Filled out from reference TRBV18 and TRBJ2-1, the complete variable domain reads NAGVMQNPRHLVRRRGQEARLRCSPMKGHSHVYWYRQLPEEGLKFMVYLQKENIIDESGMPKERFSAEFPKEGPSILRIQQVVRGDSAAYFCASSPRVMGNEQFFGPGTRLTVL.

Many counts were recorded for this clonotype. V and J are TRBV7-9 and TRBJ2-3; D gene ambiguous. The CDR3 covers 15 residues. V was pared by 2 bases and J by 0 bases, with 9 bases between. CDR1 is SEHNR and CDR2 is FQNEAQ in the germline V gene (reference sequence). CDR3 loop: CASSLIISSTDTQYF. Here the CDR3 DNA reads TGTGCCAGCAGCTTAATCATTTCTAGCACAGATACGCAGTATTTT.

This clonotype was recorded at least ten times. This chain uses TRBV5-1 with TRBJ2-3; the match to TRBD2 covers 13 bases. This CDR3 has 16 residues. Germline V CDR1 and CDR2: SGHRS, YFSETQ. Trimming cost V 0 bases and J 6 bases; bases outside gene matches: 4. The CDR3 reads CASSLEPGLAGDTQYF. CDR3 in DNA: TGCGCCAGCAGCTTGGAGCCGGGACTAGCGGGGGATACGCAGTATTTT.

This clonotype was seen more than once but under ten times. The chain carries TRBV6-5 and TRBJ2-7; D is unclear. Looked up from germline, CDR1 is MNHEY and CDR2 is SVGAGI. V lost 0 bases to trimming and J lost 4 bases, with 4 bases between them. CDR3 size: 12 residues. The CDR3 bases are TGTGCCAGCAGTTACTCGAAGTACGAGCAGTACTTC. This encodes CASSYSKYEQYF.